This is a list of T cell receptor beta chains from one sample in a study of OX40 agonist ivuxolimab in advanced cancers. Repertoires were generated with immunoSEQ multiplex PCR, while TCRdb's copy carries only in-frame clones and drops some. This table has 40,000 to 45,000 clones, approximately 84% appearing once. The sample in question was CD4+ or CD8+ T cells sorted from blood, obtained in a trial of the OX40 agonist ivuxolimab. The receptors here all came from an adult with an advanced solid tumor such as melanoma, head and neck, liver or kidney cancer. Each CDR3 is given with its conserved first and last residue. A D gene is named only where the DNA matches it firmly. Only part of the rows carry a size: once, few, many, or a class if the clone is expanded.

clone size,J gene,D gene,V gene,CDR3 protein,CDR3 DNA
once,TRBJ2-7,-,TRBV29-1,CSVEDVQGGPYEQYF,TGCAGCGTTGAAGATGTACAGGGAGGCCCCTACGAGCAGTACTTC
-,TRBJ1-1,-,TRBV6-5,CASSLAGENTEAFF,TGTGCCAGCAGTCTTGCAGGGGAAAACACTGAAGCTTTCTTT
once,TRBJ1-2,TRBD1,TRBV7-8,CASSRGLGQGASGYTF,TGTGCCAGCAGCCGGGGCCTGGGACAGGGGGCGAGTGGCTACACCTTC
-,TRBJ2-4,TRBD1,TRBV19,CASRDRENIQYF,TGTGCCAGTAGAGACAGGGAAAACATTCAGTACTTC
-,TRBJ2-5,-,TRBV29-1,CSVEDNGTQYF,TGCAGCGTTGAAGATAACGGCACCCAGTACTTC
-,TRBJ2-1,-,TRBV6-5,CASSYKVSESEQFF,TGTGCCAGCAGTTACAAAGTTTCCGAGAGTGAGCAGTTCTTC
-,TRBJ1-2,-,TRBV13,CASSLDRSTNYGYTF,TGTGCCAGCAGCTTAGACAGATCCACTAACTATGGCTACACCTTC
-,TRBJ2-7,-,TRBV7-2,CASSLYRPGTEQYF,TGTGCCAGCAGCTTATACCGCCCGGGGACCGAGCAGTACTTC
-,TRBJ2-1,TRBD1,TRBV18,CASSQGQAYDEQFF,TGTGCCAGCTCACAAGGACAGGCTTACGATGAGCAGTTCTTC
-,TRBJ1-1,-,TRBV5-4,CASSSGDRGPEAFF,TGTGCCAGCAGCTCCGGGGACCGGGGACCTGAAGCTTTCTTT
-,TRBJ2-5,-,TRBV14,CASSNGQYQETQYF,TGTGCCAGCAGTAACGGACAGTACCAAGAGACCCAGTACTTC
-,TRBJ2-5,TRBD2,TRBV9,CAIPRTSGAEETQYF,TGTGCCATCCCAAGGACTAGCGGGGCCGAAGAGACCCAGTACTTC
-,TRBJ1-1,TRBD1,TRBV6-5,CASSEGTVNTEAFF,TGTGCCAGCAGTGAAGGGACAGTCAACACTGAAGCTTTCTTT
-,TRBJ2-2,TRBD2,TRBV6-5,CASNPSGAGELFF,TGTGCCAGCAACCCAAGCGGGGCCGGGGAGCTGTTTTTT
-,TRBJ2-2,-,TRBV9,CASSLPGARTGELFF,TGTGCCAGCAGCCTCCCCGGGGCCCGCACCGGGGAGCTGTTTTTT
few,TRBJ1-1,-,TRBV7-3,CASSLGAGNTEAFF,TGTGCCAGCAGCTTGGGTGCAGGGAACACTGAAGCTTTCTTT
once,TRBJ1-4,-,TRBV12-5,CASGFLISRRGKEKLFF,TGTGCTAGTGGTTTTTTAATTTCCCGCAGGGGAAAAGAAAAACTGTTTTTT
-,TRBJ2-1,TRBD2,TRBV29-1,CSVESGAGLSYNEQFF,TGCAGCGTTGAAAGTGGAGCGGGACTGTCCTACAATGAGCAGTTCTTC
-,TRBJ1-1,-,TRBV5-4,CASSLGGTPDTEAFF,TGTGCCAGCAGCTTGGGAGGGACTCCGGATACTGAAGCTTTCTTT
-,TRBJ2-5,TRBD2,TRBV7-3,CASSLMGGSETQYF,TGTGCCAGCAGCTTAATGGGAGGGTCGGAGACCCAGTACTTC
-,TRBJ1-2,TRBD1,TRBV11-3,CASRQKFRDRGRHGYTF,TGTGCCAGCAGACAAAAATTCCGGGACAGGGGTCGGCATGGCTACACCTTC
-,TRBJ1-2,-,TRBV10-3,CAISEGDTPNYGYTF,TGTGCCATCAGTGAAGGGGACACCCCTAACTATGGCTACACCTTC
-,TRBJ1-2,-,TRBV19,CASSIGGANFYTF,TGTGCCAGTAGTATAGGGGGGGCAAATTTCTACACCTTC
once,TRBJ1-6,-,TRBV5-6,CASSLGFSNSPLHF,TGTGCCAGCAGCTTGGGTTTTTCTAATTCACCCCTCCACTTT
-,TRBJ2-3,TRBD2,TRBV25-1,CASSEYTSGGRTDTQYF,TGTGCCAGCAGTGAATATACAAGCGGGGGGCGCACAGATACGCAGTATTTT
-,TRBJ1-1,TRBD1,TRBV7-6,CASSFGDRGRGTEAFF,TGTGCCAGCAGCTTTGGGGACAGGGGCCGAGGGACTGAAGCTTTCTTT
medium-sized,TRBJ2-2,-,TRBV15,CATSRSTGELFF,TGTGCCACCAGCAGAAGTACCGGGGAGCTGTTTTTT
-,TRBJ2-7,-,TRBV21-1,CASSIRGLRTYEQYF,TGTGCCAGCAGCATCAGGGGGTTGAGAACCTACGAGCAGTACTTC
-,TRBJ1-4,-,TRBV4-1,CASSQGTAGKLFF,TGCGCCAGCAGCCAGGGGACGGCTGGAAAACTGTTTTTT
once,TRBJ1-5,-,TRBV5-4,CASSLAGGSQPQHF,TGTGCCAGCAGCTTGGCCGGGGGTTCCCAGCCCCAGCATTTT
-,TRBJ1-1,TRBD1,TRBV5-3,CARSETPQGEVRNTEAFF,TGTGCCAGAAGCGAAACACCACAGGGGGAGGTACGGAACACTGAAGCTTTCTTT
-,TRBJ2-7,TRBD2,TRBV7-9,CASSLFPRLAETYEQYF,TGTGCCAGCAGCTTATTTCCGCGACTAGCGGAAACCTACGAGCAGTACTTC
-,TRBJ2-1,-,TRBV4-2,CASSPEESRYNEQLF,TGTGCCAGCAGCCCGGAGGAGTCCCGCTACAATGAGCAGCTCTTC
-,TRBJ2-4,TRBD1,TRBV5-6,CASSFGQGNIQYF,TGTGCCAGCAGCTTCGGACAGGGAAACATTCAGTACTTC
-,TRBJ2-3,-,TRBV18,CASSPGGLDLTDTQYF,TGTGCCAGCTCACCAGGGGGGCTCGACCTCACAGATACGCAGTATTTT
-,TRBJ2-1,-,TRBV7-8,CASSPAGGVYNEQFF,TGTGCCAGCAGCCCGGCAGGGGGGGTTTACAATGAGCAGTTCTTC
-,TRBJ1-5,-,TRBV2,CASREGASNQPQHF,TGTGCCAGCAGGGAAGGTGCTAGTAATCAGCCCCAGCATTTT
few,TRBJ2-1,TRBD2,TRBV4-1,CASSQDRAGGPHNEQFF,TGCGCCAGCAGCCAAGATCGAGCGGGGGGCCCCCACAATGAGCAGTTCTTC
-,TRBJ2-2,TRBD1,TRBV7-9,CASSSWTGPHYSGELFF,TGTGCCAGCAGCTCGTGGACAGGCCCTCACTACTCGGGGGAGCTGTTTTTT
-,TRBJ1-3,-,TRBV14,CASSQGASTTTGNTIYF,TGTGCCAGCAGCCAAGGGGCGTCAACAACGACTGGAAACACCATATATTTT
-,TRBJ2-7,TRBD2,TRBV19,CASSIGGDYYEQYF,TGTGCCAGTAGTATCGGGGGGGATTACTACGAGCAGTACTTC
once,TRBJ2-2,TRBD2,TRBV2,CASRDSGTHTGELFF,TGTGCCAGCAGGGATAGCGGGACCCACACCGGGGAGCTGTTTTTT
-,TRBJ1-3,-,TRBV6-1,CASSGRRHSGNTIYF,TGTGCCAGCAGTGGGCGCCGACACTCTGGAAACACCATATATTTT
once,TRBJ2-7,-,TRBV14,CASSQVNHHSYEQYF,TGTGCCAGCAGCCAAGTAAACCACCACTCCTACGAGCAGTACTTC
-,TRBJ1-3,-,TRBV29-1,CSASRTLGNTIYF,TGCAGCGCCTCCCGGACACTCGGAAACACCATATATTTT
-,TRBJ2-3,TRBD2,TRBV4-2,CASSQEYLAGGVGDTQYF,TGTGCCAGCAGCCAAGAATATTTAGCGGGAGGTGTTGGAGATACGCAGTATTTT
once,TRBJ2-1,TRBD2,TRBV6-5,CASSYAGGLTYNEQFF,TGTGCCAGCAGTTACGCGGGGGGGCTCACCTACAATGAGCAGTTCTTC
once,TRBJ2-2,TRBD2,TRBV4-2,CASSHEGLAGNTGELFF,TGTGCCAGCAGCCATGAGGGCCTAGCGGGGAACACCGGGGAGCTGTTTTTT
once,TRBJ2-7,-,TRBV7-9,CASSFGTYEQYF,TGTGCCAGCAGCTTCGGGACCTACGAGCAGTACTTC
-,TRBJ1-1,-,TRBV2,CASSDISQGGTEAFF,TGTGCCAGCAGTGATATCTCGCAGGGAGGCACTGAAGCTTTCTTT